Below, 21 T cell receptor beta chains from the same sample are listed, as sequenced in a study of blood T cell repertoires in COVID-19. Clones were sequenced by immunoSEQ multiplex PCR, and TCRdb holds only the in-frame ones, with some missing. The sample shows over 130,000 clones, about nine tenths of them seen only once. Sequenced sample: peripheral blood. The source of these receptors is a human donor with COVID-19, enrolled during active disease. The donor label of this sample is uncertain.

The chain uses TRBV24-1 and TRBJ2-2, with a tentative D call TRBD1 (6 bases). Germline V gene lookup returns CDR1 KGHDR and CDR2 SFDVKD. V was clipped by 3 bases and J by 7 bases, with 14 bases between them. CDR3 size: 15 residues. The CDR3 DNA reads TGTGCCACCAGTGATGGCCCCAGGGGTGACGGGGAGCTGTTTTTT. Residues: CATSDGPRGDGELFF.

V is TRBV19 and J is TRBJ1-2; possibly TRBD1 for D (5 bases). The CDR3 is 13 amino acids. CDR1 and CDR2 (germline): LNHDA, SQIVND (reference sequence). V shed 9 bases and J shed 7 bases, with 18 bases lying between them. The CDR3 DNA reads as TGTGCCAGCAATACCGGGACCGGGGGTGGCTACACCTTC. Translation: CASNTGTGGGYTF.

J is TRBJ1-5 and V is TRBV7-9, with a tentative D call TRBD1 (5 bases). V lost 6 bases, J lost 0 bases, and 12 bases lay in between. CDR3 length: 15 residues. Germline V lookup: CDR1 SEHNR, CDR2 FQNEAQ (reference sequence). Here the CDR3 DNA reads TGTGCCAGCAGTCTAGCGGGGGGTAGCAATCAGCCCCAGCATTTT. Amino acids: CASSLAGGSNQPQHF.

The chain employs TRBV7-2 and TRBJ1-1; D ambiguous. V shed 5 bases and J shed 7 bases, with 11 bases lying between them. Per germline, CDR1 SGHTA and CDR2 FQGNSA. This CDR3 has 12 residues. CDR3 in DNA: TGTGCCAGCAGCACACCCCGTTTTGAAGCTTTCTTT. It encodes CASSTPRFEAFF.

The gene calls are TRBV3-1 (or the pseudogene TRBV3-2) and TRBJ2-5; tentatively, D is TRBD2 (5 bases). The V end lost 4 bases, the J end lost 5 bases, and 14 bases lay between the germline ends. The CDR3 consists of 14 residues. Germline V gives CDR1 LGHDT, CDR2 YNNKEL (reference sequence). CDR3 sequence: CASSPNREWETQYF. CDR3 bases: TGTGCCAGCAGCCCAAATAGGGAGTGGGAGACCCAGTACTTC.

The chain couples TRBV7-9 to TRBJ2-7; 9 bases match TRBD1. J gave up 3 bases and V 5 bases, and 5 bases lay outside the gene matches. Germline V lookup: CDR1 SEHNR, CDR2 FQNEAQ (reference sequence). The CDR3 covers 14 residues. CDR3 nucleotide sequence: TGTGCCAGCAGCCCGAAGGACAGGGGCTACGAGCAGTACTTC. Translation gives CASSPKDRGYEQYF. Together with reference TRBV7-9 and TRBJ2-7, the CDR3 gives the full variable domain: DTGVSQNPRHKITKRGQNVTFRCDPISEHNRLYWYRQTLGQGPEFLTYFQNEAQLEKSRLLSDRFSAERPKGSFSTLEIQRTEQGDSAMYLCASSPKDRGYEQYFGPGTRLTVT.

The V gene is TRBV5-1, the J gene TRBJ2-7; D not certain. Per germline, CDR1 SGHRS and CDR2 YFSETQ. The ends were cut back, 1 base at V and 1 base at J, with 6 bases in the middle. The CDR3 runs to 13 residues. The CDR3 DNA follows: TGCGCCAGCAGCTTGTCACAGTCCTACGAGCAGTACTTC. Protein product: CASSLSQSYEQYF.

The chain has TRBV5-1 and TRBJ2-1; D perhaps matches TRBD2 (5 bases). In germline, CDR1 is SGHRS, CDR2 YFSETQ. V lost 4 bases, J lost 1 base, and 15 bases lay in between. The CDR3 extends over 16 amino acids. The CDR3 is CASSLAPDASYNEQFF. For the CDR3, the DNA is TGCGCCAGCAGCCTAGCTCCGGACGCGTCCTACAATGAGCAGTTCTTC.

J is TRBJ1-2 and V is TRBV10-3; tentatively, D is TRBD1 (5 bases). V was shortened by 6 bases and J by 4 bases, with 12 bases between the two germline ends. The length of the CDR3 is 13 residues. Germline loops: CDR1 ENHRY, CDR2 SYGVKD. The CDR3 nucleotides read TGTGCCATCAGCGCTGATCAGGGCTATGGCTACACCTTC. Translating it yields CAISADQGYGYTF.

The CDR3 loop is CASSYIRGGQPQHF. In DNA, the CDR3 is TGTGCCAGCAGTTACATCCGGGGGGGGCAGCCCCAGCATTTT. The gene calls are TRBV6-5 and TRBJ1-5, with a tentative D call TRBD1 (5 bases). Germline assignment: CDR1 MNHEY and CDR2 SVGAGI. This CDR3 region has 14 residues. Between the trimmed V and J ends, which lost 2 bases and 7 bases, there was a span of 12 bases.

This clone was detected only once. The chain recombines TRBV5-1 with TRBJ1-3, with D possibly TRBD1 on 6 matching bases. Germline V CDR1 and CDR2: SGHRS, YFSETQ. The CDR3 is 15 residues long. Trimming shortened V by 2 bases and J by 4 bases, and 13 bases separated the two germline ends. The CDR3 loop reads CASSFEGVGGNTIYF. The CDR3 DNA reads TGCGCCAGCAGCTTTGAGGGGGTCGGCGGAAACACCATATATTTT.

The chain is built from TRBV5-4 and TRBJ2-2, with 7 bases aligning to TRBD1. The CDR3 sequence is 15 residues long. J gave up 2 bases and V 5 bases, and 6 bases lay outside the gene matches. Looked up from germline, CDR1 is SGHNT and CDR2 is YYREEE (reference sequence). The CDR3 sequence is CASSLGTANTGELFF. Written as DNA, the CDR3 is TGTGCCAGCAGTCTCGGGACAGCAAACACCGGGGAGCTGTTTTTT.

J is TRBJ2-2 and V is TRBV7-2; D remains ambiguous. Trimming shortened V by 2 bases and J by 8 bases, and 3 bases separated the two germline ends. Germline V gives CDR1 SGHTA, CDR2 FQGNSA. This CDR3 region has 11 residues. The CDR3 coding sequence is TGTGCCAGCAGCTTACGTGGGGAGCTGTTTTTT. It yields the protein CASSLRGELFF. Using reference TRBV7-2 and TRBJ2-2 for the parts outside the CDR3, the full variable domain is GAGVSQSPSNKVTEKGKDVELRCDPISGHTALYWYRQSLGQGLEFLIYFQGNSAPDKSGLPSDRFSAERTGGSVSTLTIQRTQQEDSAVYLCASSLRGELFFGEGSRLTVL.

The V and J genes are TRBV4-1 and TRBJ2-5; 11 bases are a match to TRBD2. Losses at the gene ends were 1 base for V and 1 base for J; bases not matched to a gene: 8. The germline CDR1 and CDR2 sequences are MGHRA and YSYEKL. This CDR3 comprises 18 residues. The CDR3 region is CASSQGSLAGGLQETQYF. The CDR3, as DNA: TGCGCCAGCAGCCAAGGGAGCCTAGCGGGGGGCCTCCAAGAGACCCAGTACTTC.

V usage is TRBV3-1 (or the pseudogene TRBV3-2) and J usage is TRBJ2-3, with unresolved D. V lost 4 bases to trimming and J lost 2 bases, with 10 bases between them. In germline, CDR1 is LGHDT, CDR2 YNNKEL (reference sequence). There are 14 residues in the CDR3. This CDR3 reads CASSRRQDTDTQYF. DNA of the CDR3: TGTGCCAGCAGCCGACGGCAGGACACAGATACGCAGTATTTT.

The chain uses TRBV4-1 and TRBJ2-6, with 10 bases identical to TRBD2. The CDR3 runs 19 residues. Losses at the gene ends were 1 base for V and 2 bases for J; bases not matched to a gene: 8. The germline V gene encodes CDR1 MGHRA and CDR2 YSYEKL. The CDR3 loop is CASSQVTSGSLAGANVLTF. The DNA of the CDR3 is TGCGCCAGCAGCCAAGTGACTAGCGGGTCTTTAGCTGGGGCCAACGTCCTGACTTTC.

This rearrangement joins TRBV10-3 to TRBJ2-4, with D tentatively TRBD1 (5 bases). CDR1 and CDR2 (germline): ENHRY, SYGVKD. The CDR3 runs to 15 residues. Trimming removed 4 bases from V and 9 bases from J, with 19 bases in between. CDR3 region: CAISATDNLSGIQYF. In DNA, the CDR3 is TGTGCCATCAGTGCGACAGACAACCTGTCGGGCATTCAGTACTTC.

This chain's CDR3 is CASSPVGGEQETQYF. The CDR3 DNA follows: TGTGCCAGCAGCCCGGTAGGCGGGGAGCAAGAGACCCAGTACTTC. The gene calls are TRBV5-6 and TRBJ2-5, with D perhaps TRBD2 (6 bases). V was pared by 4 bases and J by 2 bases, with 15 bases between. Germline CDR1 is SGHDT and CDR2 is YYEEEE. The CDR3 runs to 15 residues.

V usage is TRBV3-1 (or the pseudogene TRBV3-2) and J usage is TRBJ1-3; a possible D gene is TRBD1 (5 bases). V lost 1 base and J 4 bases, leaving 14 bases between the germline ends. Germline loops: CDR1 LGHDT, CDR2 YNNKEL (reference sequence). The CDR3 contains 16 residues. The CDR3 nucleotides read TGTGCCAGCAGCCAAGCAAGTCAGGGTCCGGGAAACACCATATATTTT. It encodes CASSQASQGPGNTIYF.

The chain recombines TRBV6-5 with TRBJ1-1; 7 bases fit TRBD1. From germline, CDR1 is MNHEY and CDR2 SVGAGI. The V gene end was trimmed by 7 bases and the J gene end by 5 bases; junction bases not matched to a gene: 10. The CDR3 sequence is 14 residues long. Written as DNA, the CDR3 is TGTGCCAGCACCCCTACGGACAGGAGGACTGAAGCTTTCTTT. Translation: CASTPTDRRTEAFF.

The chain links TRBV3-1 (or the pseudogene TRBV3-2) to TRBJ2-3; D remains unclear. Germline lookup yields CDR1 LGHDT and CDR2 YNNKEL (reference sequence). The CDR3 runs to 12 residues. Trimming removed 4 bases at V and 5 bases at J, with 7 bases between. The chain's CDR3 is CASSLSRDTQYF. The CDR3 DNA reads TGTGCCAGCAGCCTATCTAGAGATACGCAGTATTTT.